Below are 13 T cell receptor beta chains sequenced from a single sample in a study of T cells in Graves' hyperthyroidism and ophthalmopathy. Researchers amplified the TCR beta CDR3 regions from RNA transcripts. The HTBI set primed first-round TCR CDR3 RT-PCR. TCRdb redid the calling of the multiplex PCR reads with MiXCR, one entry per CDR3 protein. The data hold 650,000 to 800,000 distinct CDR3 sequences, with just under 45% observed a single time. Sequencing was done on a sample of peripheral blood or thyroid tissue (not recorded which). These receptors were obtained from an adult man with Graves' disease, either hyperthyroidism or ophthalmopathy (not recorded which).

The chain carries TRBV18 and TRBJ1-1; D is ambiguous. Per germline, CDR1 KGHSH and CDR2 LQKENI. Trimming removed 6 bases at V and 4 bases at J, with 12 bases between. The CDR3 is made up of 13 amino acids. CDR3 sequence reads: CASSSRPGTEAFF. For the CDR3, the DNA is TGTGCCAGCTCGTCGAGACCAGGCACTGAAGCTTTCTTT.

This sequence joins TRBV10-3 and TRBJ1-6, with a tentative D call TRBD1 (6 bases). Looked up from germline, CDR1 is ENHRY and CDR2 is SYGVKD. V shed 6 bases and J shed 7 bases, with 16 bases lying between them. The CDR3 is 15 residues long. The CDR3 protein is CAIRTGGRRNSPLHF. The CDR3 bases are TGTGCCATCAGGACCGGGGGGCGAAGGAATTCACCCCTCCACTTT.

This clonotype turned up a few times. The genes are TRBV7-6 and TRBJ2-2, with 12 bases fitting TRBD2. With V trimmed by 5 bases and J by 5 bases, 12 bases remained unmatched. This CDR3 comprises 18 residues. Germline V CDR1 and CDR2: SGHVS, FNYEAQ. CDR3 amino acids: CASSVQTSGSMWTGELFF. The CDR3 DNA follows: TGTGCCAGCAGCGTTCAGACTAGCGGGAGTATGTGGACCGGGGAGCTGTTTTTT.

Concerning this clonotype: A much larger clone differs from this one at a single base, so this may be a read error. The CDR3, as DNA: TGTGCCAGCAGGAGGACTGGAAACACCACATATTTT. Translating gives CASRRTGNTTYF. The V call is TRBV12-3 or TRBV12-4, the J call TRBJ1-3, with D hard to call. The length of the CDR3 is 12 residues.

The CDR3 loop reads CASSLAGHFSYNSPLHF. The CDR3 bases are TGTGCCAGCAGCTTGGCGGGACACTTCTCCTATAATTCACCCCTCCACTTT. The V and J genes are TRBV7-9 and TRBJ1-6, with a tentative D call TRBD1 (6 bases). This CDR3 spans 17 amino acids. Germline V gene sequence: CDR1 SEHNR, CDR2 FQNEAQ (reference sequence). Trimming took 3 bases from V and 0 from J, leaving 12 bases between them.

This clonotype has at least ten counts. The chain combines TRBV2 with TRBJ2-5; possibly TRBD2 for D (5 bases). With 3 bases removed from V and 5 bases from J, the gap between germline ends came to 10 bases. The CDR3 has 13 residues. Germline CDR1 SNHLY, CDR2 FYNNEI. CDR3 nucleotides: TGTGCCAGCAGTGACGGGATACTGGAGACCCAGTACTTC. It yields the protein CASSDGILETQYF.

The count of this clonotype is one. This sequence joins TRBV20-1 and TRBJ2-6; D may be TRBD1 (6 bases). The V end was cut by 3 bases, the J end by 5 bases, with 11 bases between. The germline V gene encodes CDR1 DFQATT and CDR2 SNEGSKA (reference sequence). CDR3 length: 14 amino acids. CDR3 amino acids: CSARGAGWANVLTF. The CDR3 DNA reads as TGCAGTGCTAGGGGGGCAGGCTGGGCCAACGTCCTGACTTTC.

J is TRBJ1-2 and V is TRBV29-1, with TRBD1 matching over 10 bases. CDR1 and CDR2 (germline): SQVTM, ANQGSEA. V trimming: 3 bases; J trimming: 0 bases; junction bases outside the gene matches: 7. The CDR3 spans 16 residues. The CDR3 nucleotides read TGCAGCGTTGATGGGGACAGGGGAGGCTCTAACTATGGCTACACCTTC. This gives the protein CSVDGDRGGSNYGYTF.

This clonotype was counted only a few times. The J gene is TRBJ2-2, the V gene TRBV19; D is undetermined. There are 14 residues in the CDR3. Trimming cost V 3 bases and J 1 base, with 6 bases left between them. Germline-derived CDR1 and CDR2 are LNHDA and SQIVND (reference sequence). This CDR3 reads CASSITGNTGELFF. The CDR3 DNA is TGTGCCAGTAGTATCACCGGGAACACCGGGGAGCTGTTTTTT.

This clonotype was recorded many times. J is TRBJ1-2 and V is TRBV29-1; D not resolved. Per the germline V gene, CDR1 is SQVTM and CDR2 is ANQGSEA. With 3 bases removed from V and 5 bases from J, the gap between germline ends came to 13 bases. The CDR3 extends over 13 amino acids. The CDR3 spells CSVDAQATYGYTF. DNA for the CDR3: TGCAGCGTTGACGCCCAGGCGACGTATGGCTACACCTTC.

This clonotype turned up a few times. This sequence joins TRBV12-3 or TRBV12-4 and TRBJ1-4; 8 bases agree with TRBD1. The CDR3 spans 14 residues. J gave up 6 bases and V 6 bases, and 6 bases lay outside the gene matches. The CDR3 region has the DNA TGTGCCAGCAGGCCAGGGGGCGCCGATGAAAAACTGTTTTTT. The encoded protein is CASRPGGADEKLFF.

This chain uses TRBV29-1 with TRBJ2-7, with TRBD1 as a possible D gene (5 bases). The CDR3 loop spans 13 amino acids. Germline loops: CDR1 SQVTM, CDR2 ANQGSEA. The CDR3 protein is CSDDSLISYEQYF. The CDR3 DNA follows: TGCAGTGATGACAGTCTAATCTCCTACGAGCAGTACTTC.

This clonotype has a handful of counts. J is TRBJ1-4 and V is TRBV7-9; a possible D gene is TRBD1 (5 bases). V gave up 1 base and J gave up 8 bases, with 11 bases separating them. CDR1 is SEHNR and CDR2 is FQNEAQ in the germline V gene (reference sequence). This CDR3 is built from 14 residues. In DNA form, the CDR3 reads TGTGCCAGCAGCTTAGGGGGCGTCTCAGAAAAACTGTTTTTT. Its protein is CASSLGGVSEKLFF.